This TCR beta chain was sequenced for a study of T cells in Graves' hyperthyroidism and ophthalmopathy. This clonotype was recorded at least ten times. Germline loops: CDR1 LGHDT, CDR2 YNNKEL (reference sequence). The CDR3 is 16 amino acids. Trimming cost V 3 bases and J 6 bases; bases outside gene matches: 8. RNA transcripts provided the source from which TCR beta CDR3 regions were amplified. HTBI primers were the set used in a first-round RT-PCR of the TCR CDR3. TCRdb redid the calling of the multiplex PCR reads with MiXCR, one entry per CDR3 protein. The repertoire holds about 510,000 distinct CDR3 sequences, with around 13% as singletons.

The chain employs TRBV3-1 and TRBJ2-1; TRBD2 agrees at 10 bases. Sequencing was done on a sample of blood. This TCR came from a woman in her 40s with Graves' hyperthyroidism. The chain's CDR3 is CASSHSGRTSGNEQFF. The CDR3 region has the DNA TGTGCCAGCAGCCATAGCGGGAGGACGAGTGGCAATGAGCAGTTCTTC.